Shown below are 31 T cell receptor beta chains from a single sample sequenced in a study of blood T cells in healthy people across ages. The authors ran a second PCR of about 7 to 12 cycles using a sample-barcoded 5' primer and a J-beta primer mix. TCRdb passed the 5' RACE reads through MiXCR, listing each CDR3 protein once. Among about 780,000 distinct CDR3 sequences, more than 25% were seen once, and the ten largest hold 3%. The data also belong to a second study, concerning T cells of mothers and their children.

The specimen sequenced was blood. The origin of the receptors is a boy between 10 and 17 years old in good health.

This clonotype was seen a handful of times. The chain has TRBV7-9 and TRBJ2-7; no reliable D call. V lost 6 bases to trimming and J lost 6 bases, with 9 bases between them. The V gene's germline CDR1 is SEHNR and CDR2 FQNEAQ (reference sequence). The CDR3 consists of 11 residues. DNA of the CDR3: TGTGCCAGCAGACGTTCTAGCGAGCAGTACTTC. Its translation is CASRRSSEQYF.

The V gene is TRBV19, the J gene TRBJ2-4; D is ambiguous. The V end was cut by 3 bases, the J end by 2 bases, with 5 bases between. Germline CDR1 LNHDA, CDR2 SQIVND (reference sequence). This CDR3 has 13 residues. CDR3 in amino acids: CASSMGTKNIQYF. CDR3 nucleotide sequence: TGTGCCAGTAGTATGGGTACCAAAAACATTCAGTACTTC.

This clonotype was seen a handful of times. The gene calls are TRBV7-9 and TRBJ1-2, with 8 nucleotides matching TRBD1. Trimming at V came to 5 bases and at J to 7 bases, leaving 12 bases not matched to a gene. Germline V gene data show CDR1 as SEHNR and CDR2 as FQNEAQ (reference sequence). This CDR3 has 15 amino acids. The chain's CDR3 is CASSQGETGAAGYTF. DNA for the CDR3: TGTGCCAGCAGCCAAGGGGAGACAGGGGCCGCTGGCTACACCTTC.

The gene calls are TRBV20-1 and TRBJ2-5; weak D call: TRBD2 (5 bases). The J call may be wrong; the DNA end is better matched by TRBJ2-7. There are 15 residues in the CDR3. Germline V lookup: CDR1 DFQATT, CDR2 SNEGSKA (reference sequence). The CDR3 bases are TGCAGTGCTAGAGATATACCCTCTAGCTTAGGCGAGCAGTACTTC. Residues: CSARDIPSSLGEQYF.

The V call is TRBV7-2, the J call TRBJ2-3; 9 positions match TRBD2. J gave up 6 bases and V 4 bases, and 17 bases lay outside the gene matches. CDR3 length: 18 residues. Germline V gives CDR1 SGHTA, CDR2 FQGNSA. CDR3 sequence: CASSSTLAGGPVTDTQYF. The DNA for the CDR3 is TGTGCCAGCAGCTCGACACTTGCGGGAGGGCCTGTTACGGATACGCAGTATTTT.

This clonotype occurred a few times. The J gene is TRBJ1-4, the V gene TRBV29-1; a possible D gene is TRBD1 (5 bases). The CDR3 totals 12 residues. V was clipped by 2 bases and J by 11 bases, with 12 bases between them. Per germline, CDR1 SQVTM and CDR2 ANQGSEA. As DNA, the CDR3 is TGCAGCGTTGAACCGCGAGGGGCCAAACTGTTTTTT. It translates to CSVEPRGAKLFF. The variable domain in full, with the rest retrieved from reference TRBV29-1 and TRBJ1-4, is SAVISQKPSRDICQRGTSLTIQCQVDSQVTMMFWYRQQPGQSLTLIATANQGSEATYESGFVIDKFPISRPNLTFSTLTVSNMSPEDSSIYLCSVEPRGAKLFFGSGTQLSVL.

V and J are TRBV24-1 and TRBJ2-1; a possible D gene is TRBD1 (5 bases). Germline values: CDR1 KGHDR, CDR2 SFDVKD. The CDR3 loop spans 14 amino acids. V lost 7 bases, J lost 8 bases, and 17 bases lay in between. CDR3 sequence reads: CATRGASRSHEQFF. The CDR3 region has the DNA TGTGCCACCAGAGGGGCCTCTCGGAGCCATGAGCAGTTCTTC.

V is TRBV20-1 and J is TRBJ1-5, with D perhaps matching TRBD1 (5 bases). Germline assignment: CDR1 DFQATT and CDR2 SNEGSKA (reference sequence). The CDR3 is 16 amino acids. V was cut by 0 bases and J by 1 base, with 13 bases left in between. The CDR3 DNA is TGCAGTGCTAGAGAGGGGGGGGGTGGAAGCAATCAGCCCCAGCATTTT. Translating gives CSAREGGGGSNQPQHF.

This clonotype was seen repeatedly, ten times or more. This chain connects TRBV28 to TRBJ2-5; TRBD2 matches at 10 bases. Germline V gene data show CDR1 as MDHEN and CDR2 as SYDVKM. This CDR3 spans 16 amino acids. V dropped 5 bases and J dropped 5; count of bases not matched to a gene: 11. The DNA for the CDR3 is TGTGCCAGCAGTGCGGAACAGCGGGGGGGCGGCGAGACCCAGTACTTC. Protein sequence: CASSAEQRGGGETQYF.

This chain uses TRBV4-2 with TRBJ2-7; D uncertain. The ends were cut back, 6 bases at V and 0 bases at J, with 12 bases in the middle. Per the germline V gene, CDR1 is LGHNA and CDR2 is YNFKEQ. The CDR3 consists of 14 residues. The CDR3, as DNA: TGTGCCAGCAGAGTTCTTACAAGCTCCTACGAGCAGTACTTC. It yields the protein CASRVLTSSYEQYF.

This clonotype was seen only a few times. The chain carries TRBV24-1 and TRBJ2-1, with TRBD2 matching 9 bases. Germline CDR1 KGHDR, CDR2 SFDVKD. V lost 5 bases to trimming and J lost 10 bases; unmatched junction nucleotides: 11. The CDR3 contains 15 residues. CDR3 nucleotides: TGTGCCACCAGTGCAGGAGTAGCGGGGGCCCGGGAGCAGTTCTTC. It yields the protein CATSAGVAGAREQFF.

In DNA, the CDR3 is TGTGCCATCAGACCGGGACTAGCGGGGGTTCAAGAGACCCAGTACTTC. It yields the protein CAIRPGLAGVQETQYF. The chain uses TRBV10-3 and TRBJ2-1; TRBD2 aligns across 14 bases. The DNA end lines up better with TRBJ2-5; the J call may be wrong. Germline values: CDR1 ENHRY, CDR2 SYGVKD. The CDR3 runs 16 residues.

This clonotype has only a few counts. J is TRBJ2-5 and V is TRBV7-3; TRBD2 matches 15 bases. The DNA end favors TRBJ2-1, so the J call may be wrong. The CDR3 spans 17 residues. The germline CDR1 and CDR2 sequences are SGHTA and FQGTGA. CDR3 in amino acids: CASSLTGLAGGGVEQFF. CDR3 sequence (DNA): TGTGCCAGCAGCTTAACGGGACTAGCGGGGGGAGGGGTTGAGCAGTTCTTC.

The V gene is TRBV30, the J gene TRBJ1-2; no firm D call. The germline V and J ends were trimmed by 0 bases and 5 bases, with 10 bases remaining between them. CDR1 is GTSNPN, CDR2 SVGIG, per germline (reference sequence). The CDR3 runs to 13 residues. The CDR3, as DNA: TGTGCCTGGAGTGTCTCCTTGGAATATGGCTACACCTTC. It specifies CAWSVSLEYGYTF.

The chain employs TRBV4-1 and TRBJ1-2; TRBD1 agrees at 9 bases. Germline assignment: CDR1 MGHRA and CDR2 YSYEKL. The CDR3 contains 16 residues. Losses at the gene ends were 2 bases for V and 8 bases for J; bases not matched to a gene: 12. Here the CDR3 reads CASSQPTRGDRVGYTF. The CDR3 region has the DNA TGCGCCAGCAGCCAACCGACCAGAGGGGACAGGGTCGGCTACACCTTC.

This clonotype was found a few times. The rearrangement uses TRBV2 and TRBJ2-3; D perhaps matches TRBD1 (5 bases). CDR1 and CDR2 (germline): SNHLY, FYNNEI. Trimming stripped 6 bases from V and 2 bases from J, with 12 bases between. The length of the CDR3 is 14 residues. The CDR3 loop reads CASRLGRTTDTQYF. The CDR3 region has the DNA TGTGCCAGCAGGCTGGGGCGGACCACAGATACGCAGTATTTT.

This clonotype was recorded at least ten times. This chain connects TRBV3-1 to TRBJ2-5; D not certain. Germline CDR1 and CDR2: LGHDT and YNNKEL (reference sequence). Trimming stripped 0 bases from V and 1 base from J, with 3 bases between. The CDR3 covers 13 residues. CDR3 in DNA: TGTGCCAGCAGCCAAGACAGCCAAGAGACCCAGTACTTC. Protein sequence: CASSQDSQETQYF.

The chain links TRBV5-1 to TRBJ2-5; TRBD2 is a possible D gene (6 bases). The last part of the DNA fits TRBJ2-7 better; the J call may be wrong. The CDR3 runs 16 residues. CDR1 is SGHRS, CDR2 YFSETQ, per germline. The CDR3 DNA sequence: TGCGCCAGCAGTGCCAGGGAGGACGGTGGTTTCTACGAGCAGTACTTC. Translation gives CASSAREDGGFYEQYF.

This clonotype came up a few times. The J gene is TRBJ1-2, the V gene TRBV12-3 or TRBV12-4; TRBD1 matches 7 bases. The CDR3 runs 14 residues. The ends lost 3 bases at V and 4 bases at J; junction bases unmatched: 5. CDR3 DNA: TGTGCCAGCAGTTTCCGACAGGGCAGCTATGGCTACACCTTC. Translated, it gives CASSFRQGSYGYTF.

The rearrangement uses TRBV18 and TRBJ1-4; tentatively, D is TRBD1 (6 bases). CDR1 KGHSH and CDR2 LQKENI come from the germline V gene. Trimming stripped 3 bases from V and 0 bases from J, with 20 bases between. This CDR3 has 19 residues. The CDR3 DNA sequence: TGTGCCAGCTCACCGCCTACAGGGAACTATTTTGCAACTAATGAAAAACTGTTTTTT. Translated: CASSPPTGNYFATNEKLFF.

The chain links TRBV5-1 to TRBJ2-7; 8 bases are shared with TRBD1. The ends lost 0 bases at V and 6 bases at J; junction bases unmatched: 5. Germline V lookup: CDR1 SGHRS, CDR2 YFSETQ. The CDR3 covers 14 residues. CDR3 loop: CASSLGTGGTEQYF. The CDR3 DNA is TGCGCCAGCAGCTTGGGTACAGGGGGAACCGAGCAGTACTTC.

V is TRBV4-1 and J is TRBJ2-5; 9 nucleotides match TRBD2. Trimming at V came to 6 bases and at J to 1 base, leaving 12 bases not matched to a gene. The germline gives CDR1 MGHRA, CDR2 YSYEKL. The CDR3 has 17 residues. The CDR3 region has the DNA TGCGCCAGCAGGCAGGGGGGTGCGGGGGGGATCCAAGAGACCCAGTACTTC. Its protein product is CASRQGGAGGIQETQYF.

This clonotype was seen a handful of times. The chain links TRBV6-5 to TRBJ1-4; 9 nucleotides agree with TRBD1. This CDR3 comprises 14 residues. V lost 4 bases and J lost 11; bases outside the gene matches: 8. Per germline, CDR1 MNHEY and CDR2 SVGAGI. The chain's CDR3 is CASSFGQGNFKLFF. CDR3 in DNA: TGTGCCAGCAGTTTTGGACAGGGGAATTTCAAACTGTTTTTT.

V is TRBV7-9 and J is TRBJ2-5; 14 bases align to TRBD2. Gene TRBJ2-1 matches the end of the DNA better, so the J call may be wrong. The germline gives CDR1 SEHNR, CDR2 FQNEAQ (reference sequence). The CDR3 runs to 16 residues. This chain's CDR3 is CASSLVRTSGGNEQFF. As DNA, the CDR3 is TGTGCCAGCAGCTTAGTGAGGACTAGCGGGGGGAATGAGCAGTTCTTC.

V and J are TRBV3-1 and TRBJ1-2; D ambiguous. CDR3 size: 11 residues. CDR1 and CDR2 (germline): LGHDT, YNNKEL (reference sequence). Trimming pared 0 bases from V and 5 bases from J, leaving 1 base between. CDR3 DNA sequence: TGTGCCAGCAGCCAAGAGTATGGCTACACCTTC. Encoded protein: CASSQEYGYTF.

In DNA form, the CDR3 reads TGTGCCAGCAGTGAAAGGGGAGCCTCTGGGGCCAACGTCCTGACTTTC. The encoded protein is CASSERGASGANVLTF. The chain recombines TRBV6-4 with TRBJ2-6, with D possibly called TRBD1 or TRBD2 (5 bases each). The CDR3 contains 16 residues. Looked up from germline, CDR1 is MRHNA and CDR2 is SNTAGT. The V end was cut by 3 bases, the J end by 0 bases, with 9 bases between.

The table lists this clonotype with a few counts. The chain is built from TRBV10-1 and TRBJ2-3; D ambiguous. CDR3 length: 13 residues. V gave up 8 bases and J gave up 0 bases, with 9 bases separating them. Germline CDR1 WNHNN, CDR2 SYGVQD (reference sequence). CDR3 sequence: CASRQDSTDTQYF. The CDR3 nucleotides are TGCGCCAGCCGCCAGGATAGCACAGATACGCAGTATTTT.

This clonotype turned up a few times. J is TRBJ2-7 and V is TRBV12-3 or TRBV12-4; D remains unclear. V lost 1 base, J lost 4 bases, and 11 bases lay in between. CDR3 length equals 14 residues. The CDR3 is CASSLGQPRYEQYF. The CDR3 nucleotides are TGTGCCAGCAGTTTAGGGCAGCCCCGTTACGAGCAGTACTTC.

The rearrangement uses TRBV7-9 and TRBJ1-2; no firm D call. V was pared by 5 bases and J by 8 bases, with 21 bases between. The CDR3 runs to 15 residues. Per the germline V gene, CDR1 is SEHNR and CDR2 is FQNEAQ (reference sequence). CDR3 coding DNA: TGTGCCAGCAGCACAACAGCTATCGACCCCCGGGGCTACACCTTC. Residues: CASSTTAIDPRGYTF. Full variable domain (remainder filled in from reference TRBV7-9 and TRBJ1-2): DTGVSQNPRHKITKRGQNVTFRCDPISEHNRLYWYRQTLGQGPEFLTYFQNEAQLEKSRLLSDRFSAERPKGSFSTLEIQRTEQGDSAMYLCASSTTAIDPRGYTFGSGTRLTVV.

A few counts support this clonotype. CDR3 nucleotides: TGTGCCAGCAGCTTAGCCCTACAGGGGGCGGGGGAAAAACTGTTTTTT. This gives the protein CASSLALQGAGEKLFF. The gene calls are TRBV11-2 and TRBJ1-4; 9 positions match TRBD1. The V gene end was trimmed by 1 base and the J gene end by 8 bases; junction bases not matched to a gene: 8. This CDR3 comprises 16 residues. Looked up from germline, CDR1 is SGHAT and CDR2 is FQNNGV.

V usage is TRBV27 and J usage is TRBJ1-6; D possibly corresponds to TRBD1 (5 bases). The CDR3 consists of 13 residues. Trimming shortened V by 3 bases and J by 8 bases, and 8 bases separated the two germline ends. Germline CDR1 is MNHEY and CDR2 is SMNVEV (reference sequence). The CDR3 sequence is CASSLTEDSPLHF. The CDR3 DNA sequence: TGTGCCAGCAGTTTGACAGAGGATTCACCCCTCCACTTT.